This T cell receptor (beta chain) was recovered during a study of patients and donors after allogeneic stem cell transplantation. V shed 0 bases and J shed 0 bases, with 23 bases lying between them. The CDR3 is made up of 20 amino acids. CDR1 is MNHEY, CDR2 SVGEGT, per germline. TCRdb reprocessed the RT-PCR reads via MiXCR and lists one record per CDR3 protein. There are 150,000 to 250,000 distinct CDR3 sequences in the sample; 40% to 45% occur only once, and around 35% lies in the top ten. The chain employs TRBV6-2 or TRBV6-3 and TRBJ1-1; unclear D gene. This clonotype originated in a human donor who was either an allogeneic HSCT recipient or a stem cell or donor lymphocyte infusion donor (not recorded which). It is not recorded whose cells these are; they may come from a transplant donor. Sequenced material: blood, either unsorted or a sorted T cell fraction (not recorded which). CDR3 loop: CASSYSWLVLRQTLNTEAFF. The CDR3 DNA reads as TGTGCCAGCAGTTACTCGTGGTTAGTCTTACGACAAACTTTGAACACTGAAGCTTTCTTT.